This TCR beta chain was recorded in a study of cytomegalovirus exposure and HLA in healthy donors. Germline lookup yields CDR1 MNHEY and CDR2 SMNVEV (reference sequence). The CDR3 is 14 residues long. V gave up 3 bases and J gave up 7 bases; unmatched junction bases: 7. The study ran its PCR with 60 Vbeta and 13 Jbeta primers. The repertoire was sequenced with immunoSEQ multiplex PCR; TCRdb's copy has only in-frame clones and lacks some. The table has some 78,000 clones, about three quarters seen once; the top ten hold roughly 11%. The sequence was obtained from a middle-aged woman in good health and CMV-seropositive. The sample consisted of PBMCs. This chain links TRBV27 with TRBJ1-2, with 8 bases lining up with TRBD1. The CDR3 DNA reads TGTGCCAGCAGTTTTGCAGGGGGCTCCACTGGCTACACCTTC. Its protein is CASSFAGGSTGYTF.